The entry below gives a single TCR beta chain sequence along with its context. This entry is derived from a study of blood T cell repertoires in COVID-19. The germline CDR1 and CDR2 sequences are LNHDA and SQIVND (reference sequence). J gave up 10 bases and V 7 bases, and 13 bases lay outside the gene matches. The CDR3 totals 14 residues. Clones were read by immunoSEQ multiplex PCR, and TCRdb kept only the in-frame ones, dropping some. The table records about 160,000 clones, over 70% of them present only once. The sequenced sample was PBMCs or T cells enriched from blood (not recorded which). The receptor's source is a woman in her 40s with acute COVID-19. This chain connects TRBV19 to TRBJ1-1; 9 nucleotides align to TRBD1. The CDR3 loop is CASNVPHRGRPAFF. The CDR3 DNA follows: TGTGCCAGTAACGTCCCCCACAGGGGGCGGCCAGCTTTCTTT.